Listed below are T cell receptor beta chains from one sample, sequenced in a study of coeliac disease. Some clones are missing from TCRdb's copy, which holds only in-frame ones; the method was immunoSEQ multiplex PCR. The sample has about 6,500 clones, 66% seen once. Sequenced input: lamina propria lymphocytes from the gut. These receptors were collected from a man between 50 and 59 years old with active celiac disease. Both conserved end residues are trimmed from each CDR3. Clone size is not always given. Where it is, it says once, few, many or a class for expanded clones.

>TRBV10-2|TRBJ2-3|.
ASSAAGGRTDTQY
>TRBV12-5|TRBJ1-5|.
ASGLVQDGTSYSNQPQH
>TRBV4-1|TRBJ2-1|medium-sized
ASSTPSGRAYNEQF
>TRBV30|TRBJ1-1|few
AWIGGDDTEAF
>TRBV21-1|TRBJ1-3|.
ASGLTGERGNTIY
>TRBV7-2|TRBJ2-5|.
ASSTHSSGETQY
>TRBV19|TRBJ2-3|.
ASSSGSTDTQY
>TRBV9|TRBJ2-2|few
ASSVLRGGELF
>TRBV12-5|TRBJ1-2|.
ASGLVPPRAPDYGYT
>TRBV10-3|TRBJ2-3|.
AISDRERSTDTQY
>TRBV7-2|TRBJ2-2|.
ASSLVALAGSGELF
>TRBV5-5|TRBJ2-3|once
ASSLQQRTDTQY
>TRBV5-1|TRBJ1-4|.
ASSLDSTEQKLF
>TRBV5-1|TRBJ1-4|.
ASSLLGLNEKLF
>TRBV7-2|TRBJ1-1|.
ASSLAFAGSTEAF
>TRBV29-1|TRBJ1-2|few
SVERRNNYGYT
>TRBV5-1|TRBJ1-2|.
ASSLDRYGYT
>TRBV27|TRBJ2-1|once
ASSPQIYNEQF
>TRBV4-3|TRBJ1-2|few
ASSQVAEAGYGYT
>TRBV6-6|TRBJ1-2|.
ASSSADYGYT
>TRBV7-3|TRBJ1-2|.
ASSLTGDYGYT
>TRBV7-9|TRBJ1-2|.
ASSFGQGAWGYT
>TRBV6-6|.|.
ASSYPQRTASYEQY
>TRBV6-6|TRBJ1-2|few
ASRPGLSYGYT
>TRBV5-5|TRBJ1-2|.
ASSRQSRLDYGYT
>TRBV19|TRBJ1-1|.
ASSPTRTEAF
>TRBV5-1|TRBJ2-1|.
ASSWGDRSYNEQF
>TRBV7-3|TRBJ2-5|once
ASSLNTGSQETQY
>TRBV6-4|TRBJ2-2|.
ASSRETTGELF
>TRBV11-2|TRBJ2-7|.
ASSTRTGKARPYEQY
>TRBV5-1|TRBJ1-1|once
ASSKEGLDDLTEAF
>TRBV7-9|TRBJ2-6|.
ASSLQRTGPGANVLT
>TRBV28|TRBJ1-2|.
ASSWDRDYGYT
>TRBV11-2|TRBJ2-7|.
ASSLVTEAYEQY
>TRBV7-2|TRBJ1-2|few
ASSPRDRGGYT
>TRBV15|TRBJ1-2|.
ATSREAGALWGSGYT
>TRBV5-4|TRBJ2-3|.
ASSPGTGLLSSTDTQY
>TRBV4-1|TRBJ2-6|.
ASSQDRGPGANVLT
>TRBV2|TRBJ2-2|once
ASSGVLGGHGELF
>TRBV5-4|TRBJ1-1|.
ASRGDRNTEAF
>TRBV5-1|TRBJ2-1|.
ASSSGTDFDEQF
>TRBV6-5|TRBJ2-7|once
ASSRDIRGYEQY
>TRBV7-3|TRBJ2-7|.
ASSPTGSYEQY